This T cell receptor beta chain was recorded in a study of cytomegalovirus exposure and HLA in healthy donors. Germline V gene sequence: CDR1 LGHNA, CDR2 YNFKEQ. The CDR3 is 15 residues long. V lost 6 bases to trimming and J lost 4 bases; unmatched junction nucleotides: 10. Notes on the study in general: Associated with cytomegalovirus, according to the listing, were around 170 TCR beta chains.

Donors consisted of healthy bone marrow donors. Regarding this clone: The antigen remains undetermined.

Primers for the PCR totalled 60 Vbeta and 13 Jbeta. Clones were sequenced by immunoSEQ multiplex PCR, and TCRdb holds only the in-frame ones, with some missing. The sample consists of about 130,000 clones, roughly 80% of them appearing once. This chain joins TRBV4-2 and TRBJ2-3; 7 positions agree with TRBD1. Sequenced input: PBMCs. The clonotype was recovered from a man aged 50 to 59 in good health and CMV-seronegative. The CDR3 here is CASRVFDRAPDTQYF. The CDR3 nucleotides read TGTGCCAGCAGAGTCTTTGACAGGGCCCCAGATACGCAGTATTTT.